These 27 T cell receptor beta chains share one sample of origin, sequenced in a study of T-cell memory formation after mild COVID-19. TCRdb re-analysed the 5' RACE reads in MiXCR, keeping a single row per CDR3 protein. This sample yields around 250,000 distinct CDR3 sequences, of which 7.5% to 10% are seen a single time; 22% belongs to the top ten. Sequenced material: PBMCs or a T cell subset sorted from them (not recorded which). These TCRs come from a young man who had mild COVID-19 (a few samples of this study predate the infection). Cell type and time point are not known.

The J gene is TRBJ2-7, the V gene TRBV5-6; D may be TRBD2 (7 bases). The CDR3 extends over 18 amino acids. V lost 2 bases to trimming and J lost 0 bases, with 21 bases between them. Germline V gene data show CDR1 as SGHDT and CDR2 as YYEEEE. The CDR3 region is CASSFGDGGPTSSYEQYV. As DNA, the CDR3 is TGTGCCAGCAGCTTTGGGGACGGGGGGCCCACATCCTCCTACGAGCAGTACGTC.

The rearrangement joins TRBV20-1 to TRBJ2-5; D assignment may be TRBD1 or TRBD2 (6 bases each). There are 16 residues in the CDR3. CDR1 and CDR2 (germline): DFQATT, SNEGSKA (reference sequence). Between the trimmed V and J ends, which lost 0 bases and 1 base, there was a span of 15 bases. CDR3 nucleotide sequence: TGCAGTGCTAGAGATCTCGGGTGGGGGGCCCAAGAGACCCAGTACTTC. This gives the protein CSARDLGWGAQETQYF.

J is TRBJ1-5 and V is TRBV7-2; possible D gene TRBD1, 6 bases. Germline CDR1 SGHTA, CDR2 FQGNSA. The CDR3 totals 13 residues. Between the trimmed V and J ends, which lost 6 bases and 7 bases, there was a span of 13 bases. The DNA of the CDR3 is TGTGCCAGCAGTACACAGGGTGACCAGCCCCAGCATTTT. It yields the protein CASSTQGDQPQHF.

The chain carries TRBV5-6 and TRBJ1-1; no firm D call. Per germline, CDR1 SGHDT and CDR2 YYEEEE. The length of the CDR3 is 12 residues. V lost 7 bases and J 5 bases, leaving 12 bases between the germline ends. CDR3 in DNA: TGTGCCAGCGCCTCTTCGGGGACTGAAGCTTTCTTT. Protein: CASASSGTEAFF.

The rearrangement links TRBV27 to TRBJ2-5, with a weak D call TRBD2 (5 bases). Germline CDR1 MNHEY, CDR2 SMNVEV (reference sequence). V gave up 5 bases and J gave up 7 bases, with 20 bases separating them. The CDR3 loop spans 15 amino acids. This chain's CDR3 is CASSPPGSLSRTQYF. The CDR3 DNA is TGTGCCAGCAGTCCCCCGGGGAGCCTCAGTAGGACCCAGTACTTC.

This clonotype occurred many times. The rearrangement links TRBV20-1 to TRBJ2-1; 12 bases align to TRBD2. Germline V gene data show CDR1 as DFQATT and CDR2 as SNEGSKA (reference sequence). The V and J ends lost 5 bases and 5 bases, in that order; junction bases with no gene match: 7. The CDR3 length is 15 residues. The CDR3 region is CSAPLAGGPNNEQFF. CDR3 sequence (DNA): TGCAGTGCTCCTCTAGCGGGGGGGCCCAACAATGAGCAGTTCTTC.

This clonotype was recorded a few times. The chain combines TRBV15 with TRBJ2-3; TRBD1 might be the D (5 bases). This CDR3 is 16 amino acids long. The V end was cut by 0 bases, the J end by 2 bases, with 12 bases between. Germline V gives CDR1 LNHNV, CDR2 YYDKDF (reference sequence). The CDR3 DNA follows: TGTGCCACCAGCAGAGATATGACAGTATTCACAGATACGCAGTATTTT. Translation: CATSRDMTVFTDTQYF.

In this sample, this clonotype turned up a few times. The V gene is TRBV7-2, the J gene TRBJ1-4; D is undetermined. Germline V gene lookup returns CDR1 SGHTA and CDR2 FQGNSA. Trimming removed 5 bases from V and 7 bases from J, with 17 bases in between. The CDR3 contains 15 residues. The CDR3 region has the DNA TGTGCCAGCAGCCCCTCCGGGGTTGGGGTTGAAAAACTGTTTTTT. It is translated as CASSPSGVGVEKLFF.

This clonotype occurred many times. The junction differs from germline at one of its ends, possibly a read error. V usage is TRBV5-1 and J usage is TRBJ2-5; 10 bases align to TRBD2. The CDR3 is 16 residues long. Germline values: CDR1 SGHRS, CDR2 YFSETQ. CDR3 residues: CASSLGLAGTREAQYF. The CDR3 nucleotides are TGCGCCAGCAGCTTGGGACTAGCGGGCACAAGAGAGGCCCAGTACTTC.

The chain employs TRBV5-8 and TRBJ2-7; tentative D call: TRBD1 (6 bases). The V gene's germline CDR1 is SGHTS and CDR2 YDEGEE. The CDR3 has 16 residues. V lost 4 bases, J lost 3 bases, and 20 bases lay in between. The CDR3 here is CASSQMGVRQVYEQYV. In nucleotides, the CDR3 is TGTGCCAGCAGCCAAATGGGTGTCCGACAGGTCTACGAGCAGTACGTC.

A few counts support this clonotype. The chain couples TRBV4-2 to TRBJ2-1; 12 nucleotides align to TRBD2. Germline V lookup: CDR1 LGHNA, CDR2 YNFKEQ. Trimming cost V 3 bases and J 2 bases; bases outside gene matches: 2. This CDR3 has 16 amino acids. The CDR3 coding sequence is TGTGCCAGCAGCCACGCTAGCGGGGGGGCCTACAATGAGCAGTTCTTC. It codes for CASSHASGGAYNEQFF.

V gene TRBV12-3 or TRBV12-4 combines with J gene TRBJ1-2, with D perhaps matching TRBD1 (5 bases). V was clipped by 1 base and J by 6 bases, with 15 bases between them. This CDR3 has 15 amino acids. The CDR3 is CASSLEPVGVDGYTF. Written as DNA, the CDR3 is TGTGCCAGCAGTTTAGAGCCCGTGGGGGTAGATGGCTACACCTTC.

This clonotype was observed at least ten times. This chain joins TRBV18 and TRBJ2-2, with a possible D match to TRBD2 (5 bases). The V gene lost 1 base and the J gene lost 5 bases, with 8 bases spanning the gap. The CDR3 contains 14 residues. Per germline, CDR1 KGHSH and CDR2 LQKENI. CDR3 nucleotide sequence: TGTGCCAGCTCACCACTGGAGGTTACCGGGGAGCTGTTTTTT. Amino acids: CASSPLEVTGELFF. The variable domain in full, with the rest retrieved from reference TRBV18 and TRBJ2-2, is NAGVMQNPRHLVRRRGQEARLRCSPMKGHSHVYWYRQLPEEGLKFMVYLQKENIIDESGMPKERFSAEFPKEGPSILRIQQVVRGDSAAYFCASSPLEVTGELFFGEGSRLTVL.

CDR3 nucleotide sequence: TGTGCCAGCAGCCAAGATCACATGGGCGGGAATGAGCAGTTCTTC. This gives the protein CASSQDHMGGNEQFF. This chain connects TRBV4-2 to TRBJ2-1; TRBD2 is a possible D gene (5 bases). From germline, CDR1 is LGHNA and CDR2 YNFKEQ. Trimming removed 0 bases from V and 7 bases from J, with 13 bases in between. The CDR3 loop spans 15 amino acids.

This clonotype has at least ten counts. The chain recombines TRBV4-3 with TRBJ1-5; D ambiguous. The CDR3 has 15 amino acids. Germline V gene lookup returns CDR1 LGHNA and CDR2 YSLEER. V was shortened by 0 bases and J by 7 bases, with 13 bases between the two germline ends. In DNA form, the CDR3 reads TGCGCCAGCAGCCAAGATCCCCAAGGAGGGCAGCCCCAGCATTTT. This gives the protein CASSQDPQGGQPQHF.

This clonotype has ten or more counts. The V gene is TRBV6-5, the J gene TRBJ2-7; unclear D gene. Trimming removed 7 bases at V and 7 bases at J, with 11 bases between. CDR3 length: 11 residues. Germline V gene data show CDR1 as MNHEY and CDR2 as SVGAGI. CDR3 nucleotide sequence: TGTGCCAGCACCTCGGCCGGGGAGCAGTACTTC. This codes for CASTSAGEQYF.

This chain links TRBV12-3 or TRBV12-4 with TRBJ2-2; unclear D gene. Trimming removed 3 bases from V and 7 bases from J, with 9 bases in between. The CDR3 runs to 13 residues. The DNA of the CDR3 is TGTGCCAGCAGTTTTTTGGTATTCGGGGAGCTGTTTTTT. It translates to CASSFLVFGELFF.

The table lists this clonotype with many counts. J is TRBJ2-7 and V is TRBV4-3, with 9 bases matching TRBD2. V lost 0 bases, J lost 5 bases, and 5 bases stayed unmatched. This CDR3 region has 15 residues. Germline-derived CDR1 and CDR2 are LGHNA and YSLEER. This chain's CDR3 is CASSQDRPSGDEQYV. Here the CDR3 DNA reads TGCGCCAGCAGCCAAGATAGGCCTAGCGGGGACGAGCAGTACGTC.

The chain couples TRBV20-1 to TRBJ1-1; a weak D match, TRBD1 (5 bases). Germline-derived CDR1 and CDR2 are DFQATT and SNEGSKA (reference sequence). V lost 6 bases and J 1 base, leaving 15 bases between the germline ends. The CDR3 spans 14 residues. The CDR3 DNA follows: TGCAGTGCGATCCAGGGCTTGGGGAACACTGAAGCTTTCTTT. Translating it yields CSAIQGLGNTEAFF.

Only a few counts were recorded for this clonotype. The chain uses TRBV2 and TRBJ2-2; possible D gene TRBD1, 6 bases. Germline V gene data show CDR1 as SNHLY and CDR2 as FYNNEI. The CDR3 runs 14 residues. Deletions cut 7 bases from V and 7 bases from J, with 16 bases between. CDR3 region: CASNQDSHGGELFF. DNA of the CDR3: TGTGCCAGCAACCAGGACAGCCACGGCGGGGAGCTGTTTTTT.

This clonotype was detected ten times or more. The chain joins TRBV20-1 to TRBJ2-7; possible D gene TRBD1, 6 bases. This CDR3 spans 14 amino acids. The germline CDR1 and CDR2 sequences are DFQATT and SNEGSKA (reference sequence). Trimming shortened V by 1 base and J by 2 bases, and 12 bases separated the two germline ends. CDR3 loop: CSARGQATTYEQYV. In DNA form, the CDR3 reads TGCAGTGCTAGAGGACAGGCAACCACCTACGAGCAGTACGTC.

CDR3 amino acids: CASSLRVRLAGGPIEQYV. DNA of the CDR3: TGTGCCAGCAGCTTAAGGGTCCGACTAGCGGGGGGGCCGATCGAGCAGTACGTC. This chain joins TRBV5-5 and TRBJ2-7; 14 bases line up with TRBD2. The CDR3 loop spans 18 amino acids. CDR1 and CDR2 (germline): SGHKS, YYEKEE (reference sequence). V shed 2 bases, J shed 6 bases, and the junction held 13 bases outside the gene matches.

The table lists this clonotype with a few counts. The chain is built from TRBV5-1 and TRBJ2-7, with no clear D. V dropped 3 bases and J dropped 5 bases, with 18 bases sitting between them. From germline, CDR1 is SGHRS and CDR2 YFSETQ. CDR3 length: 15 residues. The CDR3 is CASSYLPVEGNEQYF. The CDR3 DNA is TGCGCCAGCAGCTACCTCCCAGTGGAAGGTAACGAGCAGTACTTC.

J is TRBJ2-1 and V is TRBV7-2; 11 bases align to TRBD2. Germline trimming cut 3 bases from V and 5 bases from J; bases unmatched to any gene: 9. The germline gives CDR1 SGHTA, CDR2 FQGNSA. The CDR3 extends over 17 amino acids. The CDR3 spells CASSFGLLSGGDNEQFF. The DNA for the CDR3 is TGTGCCAGCAGCTTCGGCCTCCTTAGCGGGGGGGACAATGAGCAGTTCTTC.

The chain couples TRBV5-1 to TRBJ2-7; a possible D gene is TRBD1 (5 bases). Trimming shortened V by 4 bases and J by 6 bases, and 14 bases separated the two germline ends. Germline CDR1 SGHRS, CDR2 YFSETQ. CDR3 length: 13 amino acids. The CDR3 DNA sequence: TGCGCCAGCAGCGCCGGACAAGTCCCCGAGCAGTACTTC. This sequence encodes CASSAGQVPEQYF.

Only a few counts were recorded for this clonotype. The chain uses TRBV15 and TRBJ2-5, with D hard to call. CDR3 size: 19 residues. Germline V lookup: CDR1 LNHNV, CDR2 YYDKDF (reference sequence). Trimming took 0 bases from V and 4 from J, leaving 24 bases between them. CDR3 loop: CATSRDSESGRMRRETQYF. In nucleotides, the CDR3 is TGTGCCACCAGCAGAGATTCGGAGTCCGGTAGGATGCGGCGAGAGACCCAGTACTTC.

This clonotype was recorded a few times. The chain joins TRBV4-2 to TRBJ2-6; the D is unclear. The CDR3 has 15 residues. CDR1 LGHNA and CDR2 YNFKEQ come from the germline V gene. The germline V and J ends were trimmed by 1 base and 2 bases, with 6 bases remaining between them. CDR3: CASSQGVTGANVLTF. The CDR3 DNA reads TGTGCCAGCAGCCAAGGAGTCACTGGGGCCAACGTCCTGACTTTC.